This T cell receptor beta chain was documented in a study of T cells in Graves' hyperthyroidism and ophthalmopathy. General study results and limits: In blood, most of the thyroid clonotypes expanded above 0.001 were also present.

CDR1 is MNHEY, CDR2 SVGAGI, per germline. The CDR3 extends over 14 amino acids. J lost 5 bases, V lost 5 bases, and 5 bases had no gene match. As concerns this clonotype: The antigen remains unidentified.

RNA transcripts provided the source from which TCR beta CDR3 regions were amplified. The HTBI primer set was used in a first-round RT-PCR of the TCR CDR3. TCRdb fed the multiplex PCR reads into MiXCR, producing one record per CDR3 protein. This table has over 700,000 distinct CDR3 sequences, about a third appearing once. V is TRBV6-5 and J is TRBJ1-4, with 7 bases identical to TRBD1. This receptor was identified in a woman between 40 and 55 years old with Graves' hyperthyroidism. Sequences were obtained from blood. For the CDR3, the DNA is TGTGCCAGCAGTAGGGACAGCCAGAATGAAAAACTGTTTTTT. This gives the protein CASSRDSQNEKLFF.